This T cell receptor beta chain originates from a study of CXCR3-negative and CXCR3-positive naive CD8 T cells. Study observations and caveats: For naive cells, CXCR3-negative and CXCR3-positive subsets had similar TRBV-TRBJ usage; for memory cells, usage differed. Diversity ran similarly high across both naive subsets but far lower in memory CD8+ cells.

The CDR3 is 12 residues long. The germline V gene has CDR1 DFQATT and CDR2 SNEGSKA (reference sequence). About this clonotype: Its antigen remains unknown.

Via 5' RACE with UMI labels, TRB cDNA libraries were prepared. From the 5' RACE reads, TCRdb lists one entry per CDR3 protein and no DNA. The sample has about 38,000 distinct CDR3 sequences. Specimen: memory CD8+ T cells from blood. The sequence was collected from a human donor in good health. Some clones in this sample may be carry-over from other donors' samples. The J gene is TRBJ2-1, the V gene TRBV20-1; TCRdb's D call of TRBD2 is untestable without DNA. CDR3 region: CSASGLGIEQFF.